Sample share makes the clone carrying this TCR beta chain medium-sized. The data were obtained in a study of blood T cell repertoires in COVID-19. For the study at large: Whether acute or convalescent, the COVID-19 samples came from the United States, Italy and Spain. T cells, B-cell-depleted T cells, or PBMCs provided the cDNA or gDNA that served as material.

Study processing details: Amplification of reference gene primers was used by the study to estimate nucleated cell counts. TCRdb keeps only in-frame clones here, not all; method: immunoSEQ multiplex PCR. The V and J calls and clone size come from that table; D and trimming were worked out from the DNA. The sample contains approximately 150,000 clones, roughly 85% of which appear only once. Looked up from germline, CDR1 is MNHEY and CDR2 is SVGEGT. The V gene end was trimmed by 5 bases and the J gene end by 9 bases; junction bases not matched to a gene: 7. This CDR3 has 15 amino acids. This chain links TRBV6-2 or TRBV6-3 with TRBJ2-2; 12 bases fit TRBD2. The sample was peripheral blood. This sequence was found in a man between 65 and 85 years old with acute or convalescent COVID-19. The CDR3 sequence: CASSHPGLAGRELFF. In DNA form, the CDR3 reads TGTGCCAGCAGTCACCCCGGACTAGCGGGAAGGGAGCTGTTTTTT.